The source of this T cell receptor (beta chain) is a study of blood T cell repertoires in COVID-19. Study context: The origin of the acute and convalescent COVID-19 samples was the United States, Italy and Spain. PBMCs, B-cell-depleted T cells, or T cells provided the cDNA or gDNA that made up the material.

In the original workflow: Nucleated cell counts were estimated from reference gene primer amplification. TCRdb's copy holds only in-frame clones and misses some; the assay was immunoSEQ multiplex PCR. The DNA was the basis for D and trimming; V, J and clone size are from that table. The sample lists about 150,000 clones, more than 85% seen once, with 2.4% in the top ten. Germline CDR1 and CDR2: SGHNT and YYREEE (reference sequence). Trimming shortened V by 4 bases and J by 5 bases, and 18 bases separated the two germline ends. CDR3 length: 15 residues. The receptor's source is a woman between 70 and 85 years old with acute or convalescent COVID-19. V gene TRBV5-4 combines with J gene TRBJ1-2, with a tentative D call TRBD1 (6 bases). Sequencing used peripheral blood. As DNA, the CDR3 is TGTGCCAGCAGCCTAAATAGGGGGACACCTTATGGCTACACCTTC. Its translation: CASSLNRGTPYGYTF. Using reference TRBV5-4 and TRBJ1-2 for the parts outside the CDR3, the full variable domain is ETGVTQSPTHLIKTRGQQVTLRCSSQSGHNTVSWYQQALGQGPQFIFQYYREEENGRGNFPPRFSGLQFPNYSSELNVNALELDDSALYLCASSLNRGTPYGYTFGSGTRLTVV.